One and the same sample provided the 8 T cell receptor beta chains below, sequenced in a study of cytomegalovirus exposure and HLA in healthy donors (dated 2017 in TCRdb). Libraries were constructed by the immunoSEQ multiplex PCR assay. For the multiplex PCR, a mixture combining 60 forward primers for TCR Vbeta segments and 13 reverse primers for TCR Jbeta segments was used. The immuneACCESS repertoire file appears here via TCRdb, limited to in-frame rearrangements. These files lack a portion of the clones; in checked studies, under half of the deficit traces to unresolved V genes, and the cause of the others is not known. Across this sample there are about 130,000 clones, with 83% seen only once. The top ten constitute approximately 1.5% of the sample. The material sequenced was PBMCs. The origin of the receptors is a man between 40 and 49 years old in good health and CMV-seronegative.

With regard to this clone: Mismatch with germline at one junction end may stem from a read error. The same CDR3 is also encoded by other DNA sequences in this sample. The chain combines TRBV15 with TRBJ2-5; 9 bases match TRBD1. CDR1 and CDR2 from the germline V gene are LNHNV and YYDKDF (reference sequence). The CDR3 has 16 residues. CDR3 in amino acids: CATSRYLGQGQETQYF. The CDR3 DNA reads TGTGCCACTAGCAGATACCTCGGACAGGGGCAAGAGACCCAGTACTTC.

CDR3 DNA: TGTGCCTGCCTACCAGAGGGGGACCTAAACTATGGCTACACCTTC. It translates to CACLPEGDLNYGYTF. The chain couples TRBV27 to TRBJ1-2; D is perhaps TRBD1 (6 bases). Trimming took 11 bases from V and 2 from J, leaving 21 bases between them. The length of the CDR3 is 15 residues. Germline V gives CDR1 MNHEY, CDR2 SMNVEV (reference sequence).

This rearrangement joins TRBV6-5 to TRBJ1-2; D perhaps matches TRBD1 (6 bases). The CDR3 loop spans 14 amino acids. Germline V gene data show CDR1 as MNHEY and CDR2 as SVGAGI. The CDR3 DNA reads TGTGCTACCAGCCGGGAGGGGGGATTCTATGGCTACACCTTC. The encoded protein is CATSREGGFYGYTF.

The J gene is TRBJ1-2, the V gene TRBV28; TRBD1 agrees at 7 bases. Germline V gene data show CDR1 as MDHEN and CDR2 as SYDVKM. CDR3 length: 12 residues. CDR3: CLTEGDSSGYTF. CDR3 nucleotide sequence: TGTCTAACGGAGGGGGACAGCTCAGGCTACACCTTC.

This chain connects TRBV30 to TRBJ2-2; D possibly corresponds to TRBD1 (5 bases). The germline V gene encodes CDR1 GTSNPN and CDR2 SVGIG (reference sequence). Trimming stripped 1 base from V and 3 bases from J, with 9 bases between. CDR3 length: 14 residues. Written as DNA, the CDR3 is TGTGCCTGGAGTGGCAGGGTGGACACCGGGGAGCTGTTTTTT. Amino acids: CAWSGRVDTGELFF.

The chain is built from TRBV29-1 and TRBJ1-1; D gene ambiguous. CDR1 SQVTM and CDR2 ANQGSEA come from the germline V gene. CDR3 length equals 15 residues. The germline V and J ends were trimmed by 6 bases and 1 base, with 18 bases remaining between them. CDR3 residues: CSVLGDRSTNTEAFF. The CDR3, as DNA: TGCAGCGTGCTCGGAGATAGGTCAACGAACACTGAAGCTTTCTTT.

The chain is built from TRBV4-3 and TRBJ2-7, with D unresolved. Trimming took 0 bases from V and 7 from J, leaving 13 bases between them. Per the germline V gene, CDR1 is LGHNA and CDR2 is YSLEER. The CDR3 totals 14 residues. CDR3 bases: TGCGCCAGCAGCCAAGAATATAGAGGCTCGGAGCAGTACTTC. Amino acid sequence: CASSQEYRGSEQYF.

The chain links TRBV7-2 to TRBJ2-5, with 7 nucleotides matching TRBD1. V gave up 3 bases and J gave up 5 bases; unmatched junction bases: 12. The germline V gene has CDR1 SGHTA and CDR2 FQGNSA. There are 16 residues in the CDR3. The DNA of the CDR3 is TGTGCCAGCAGCTTTCCGACAGGGTCAGGAGTGGAGACCCAGTACTTC. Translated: CASSFPTGSGVETQYF. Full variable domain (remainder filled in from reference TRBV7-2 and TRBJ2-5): GAGVSQSPSNKVTEKGKDVELRCDPISGHTALYWYRQSLGQGLEFLIYFQGNSAPDKSGLPSDRFSAERTGGSVSTLTIQRTQQEDSAVYLCASSFPTGSGVETQYFGPGTRLLVL.